The clone carrying this TCR beta chain turned up a few times. The V gene lost 5 bases and the J gene lost 0 bases, with 8 bases spanning the gap. Per germline, CDR1 SGHRS and CDR2 YFSETQ. CDR3 length: 13 residues. This record belongs to a study of blood T cells in healthy people across ages. Every donor contributed ten milliliters of peripheral blood by blood draw. Combining a sample-barcoded 5' primer with a J-beta primer mix, a second PCR ran for roughly 6 to 12 cycles. Every single cDNA molecule received a tag from a template-switch adaptor with 12 random nucleotides. Each CDR3 protein gets one entry after TCRdb re-called the 5' RACE reads with MiXCR. The sample has 600,000 to 900,000 distinct CDR3 sequences, 20% to 30% seen once. The sample was also linked to a second study, of T cells of mothers and their children.

Source material: blood. This TCR derives from a boy younger than 18 in good health. The V call is TRBV5-1, the J call TRBJ1-1; D gene uncertain. CDR3 amino acids: CASRRLMNTEAFF. In nucleotides, the CDR3 is TGCGCCAGCAGAAGGCTCATGAACACTGAAGCTTTCTTT.